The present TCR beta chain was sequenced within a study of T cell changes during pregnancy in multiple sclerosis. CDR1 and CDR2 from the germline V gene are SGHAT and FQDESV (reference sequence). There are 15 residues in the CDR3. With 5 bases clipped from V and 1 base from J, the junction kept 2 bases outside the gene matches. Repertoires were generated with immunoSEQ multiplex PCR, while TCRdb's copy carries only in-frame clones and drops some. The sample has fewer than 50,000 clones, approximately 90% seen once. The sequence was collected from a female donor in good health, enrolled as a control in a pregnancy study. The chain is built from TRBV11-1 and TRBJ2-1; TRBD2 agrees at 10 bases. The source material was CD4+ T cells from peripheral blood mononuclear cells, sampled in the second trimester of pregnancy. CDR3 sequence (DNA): TGTGCCAGCAGCCTGACTAGCGGGTCCTACAATGAGCAGTTCTTC. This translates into CASSLTSGSYNEQFF.